Shown below are 14 T cell receptor beta chains from a single sample sequenced in a study of blood T cell repertoires in COVID-19. Sequenced by immunoSEQ multiplex PCR; TCRdb stores in-frame clones only, minus some. The sample has about 200,000 clones, about 78% seen once. Sequencing was done on a sample of peripheral blood. These receptors originate from a woman between 70 and 85 years old with acute or convalescent COVID-19.

This clone was counted only a few times. The V and J genes are TRBV29-1 and TRBJ2-7; 7 bases are shared with TRBD2. The CDR3 extends over 13 amino acids. With V trimmed by 7 bases and J by 6 bases, 12 bases remained unmatched. Germline V gene sequence: CDR1 SQVTM, CDR2 ANQGSEA. CDR3 amino acids: CSAQPGTTSEQYF. The CDR3 region has the DNA TGCAGCGCTCAACCCGGGACTACCTCCGAGCAGTACTTC.

This chain's CDR3 is CASNIYETQYF. CDR3 bases: TGTGCCAGCAATATTTATGAGACCCAGTACTTC. The V gene is TRBV2, the J gene TRBJ2-5; D unresolved. V lost 7 bases and J 5 bases, leaving 8 bases between the germline ends. The CDR3 is 11 residues long. Germline assignment: CDR1 SNHLY and CDR2 FYNNEI.

This clone was seen only a few times. V is TRBV3-1 (or the pseudogene TRBV3-2) and J is TRBJ1-3, with D unclear. This CDR3 comprises 17 residues. Per the germline V gene, CDR1 is LGHDT and CDR2 is YNNKEL (reference sequence). Trimming shortened V by 0 bases and J by 0 bases, and 12 bases separated the two germline ends. The DNA for the CDR3 is TGTGCCAGCAGCCAAGATGGTCAGGCGATCTCTGGAAACACCATATATTTT. It yields the protein CASSQDGQAISGNTIYF.

The chain recombines TRBV10-3 with TRBJ2-1; D perhaps matches TRBD1 (5 bases). Trimming removed 3 bases from V and 5 bases from J, with 17 bases in between. Per germline, CDR1 ENHRY and CDR2 SYGVKD. The CDR3 is made up of 16 amino acids. As DNA, the CDR3 is TGTGCCATCAGTGATGCCCCCCCCCAGGGAAACAATGAGCAGTTCTTC. It yields the protein CAISDAPPQGNNEQFF.

This chain joins TRBV6-5 and TRBJ1-2; D not certain. CDR1 and CDR2 from the germline V gene are MNHEY and SVGAGI. Trimming stripped 0 bases from V and 2 bases from J, with 13 bases between. The CDR3 is 16 residues long. The CDR3 loop is CASSYSFTGGNYGYTF. The CDR3 DNA sequence: TGTGCCAGCAGTTACTCGTTCACCGGAGGAAACTATGGCTACACCTTC.

The rearrangement uses TRBV6-6 and TRBJ1-5; D is unclear. The CDR3 spans 12 residues. Trimming took off 6 bases at V and 0 bases at J, with 3 bases between the two ends. Looked up from germline, CDR1 is MNHNY and CDR2 is SVGAGI (reference sequence). Here the CDR3 DNA reads TGTGCCAGCAGATATAGCAATCAGCCCCAGCATTTT. Protein sequence: CASRYSNQPQHF.

This chain uses TRBV7-9 with TRBJ2-3; a weak D match, TRBD2 (5 bases). The germline gives CDR1 SEHNR, CDR2 FQNEAQ (reference sequence). V lost 3 bases, J lost 1 base, and 14 bases lay in between. The CDR3 length is 16 residues. CDR3 coding DNA: TGTGCCAGCAGCTTGGGAAGCGGAGGCGGCACAGATACGCAGTATTTT. This translates into CASSLGSGGGTDTQYF.

This chain uses TRBV28 with TRBJ1-4, with TRBD1 as a possible D gene (6 bases). Deletions cut 5 bases from V and 11 bases from J, with 21 bases between. This CDR3 contains 15 residues. Per germline, CDR1 MDHEN and CDR2 SYDVKM. As DNA, the CDR3 is TGTGCCAGCAGTCCCCCAGGGGTAGGAACTGAGAAACTGTTTTTT. Translating it yields CASSPPGVGTEKLFF.

This clone was counted once. CDR3 amino acids: CASSSGLQTNEQFF. The CDR3 DNA is TGCGCCAGCAGCTCGGGACTACAAACCAATGAGCAGTTCTTC. The chain uses TRBV5-1 and TRBJ2-1; 7 bases align to TRBD2. The junction had 6 bases not matched to a gene; V was cut back by 3 bases and J by 6 bases. In germline, CDR1 is SGHRS, CDR2 YFSETQ. The CDR3 spans 14 residues.

The chain is built from TRBV13 and TRBJ1-2; D gene ambiguous. The CDR3 sequence is 14 residues long. CDR1 is PRHDT, CDR2 FYEKMQ, per germline (reference sequence). Deletions cut 5 bases from V and 4 bases from J, with 14 bases between. CDR3 coding DNA: TGTGCCAGCAGCCCCGGGCGAGGGTCCTATGGCTACACCTTC. It specifies CASSPGRGSYGYTF.

The chain employs TRBV4-2 and TRBJ2-1; 9 bases fit TRBD1. The CDR3 is 16 amino acids. Germline V gene lookup returns CDR1 LGHNA and CDR2 YNFKEQ. The ends lost 4 bases at V and 6 bases at J; junction bases unmatched: 10. The CDR3: CASSPHRDRVGNEQFF. CDR3 coding DNA: TGTGCCAGCAGCCCCCACCGGGACAGGGTGGGCAATGAGCAGTTCTTC.

In this sample, this clone turned up once. The V gene is TRBV27, the J gene TRBJ2-3; D unresolved. V dropped 5 bases and J dropped 2 bases, with 5 bases sitting between them. Germline lookup yields CDR1 MNHEY and CDR2 SMNVEV (reference sequence). This CDR3 comprises 12 residues. CDR3 sequence: CASSPHTDTQYF. The CDR3 DNA reads as TGTGCCAGCAGTCCACACACAGATACGCAGTATTTT.

The chain combines TRBV7-2 with TRBJ2-2; TRBD1 matches at 7 bases. V was pared by 5 bases and J by 5 bases, with 2 bases of the junction left unmatched. From germline, CDR1 is SGHTA and CDR2 FQGNSA. The CDR3 length is 13 residues. The CDR3 DNA follows: TGTGCCAGCAGCACACAGGGGACCGGGGAGCTGTTTTTT. Amino acids: CASSTQGTGELFF.

The chain joins TRBV5-1 to TRBJ1-2, with 10 bases identical to TRBD1. This CDR3 is 15 amino acids long. Losses at the gene ends were 0 bases for V and 5 bases for J; bases not matched to a gene: 4. Germline CDR1 reads SGHRS; CDR2 reads YFSETQ. In DNA, the CDR3 is TGCGCCAGCAGCTTGGGTGGGACAGGGGATTATGGCTACACCTTC. Protein product: CASSLGGTGDYGYTF.